This T cell receptor beta chain appears in the sequencing data of a study of T cells after yellow fever vaccination (dated by TCRdb to the late 2010s). Background on the whole study: The SMART-Seq v4 Ultra Low Input RNA kit was used to prepare libraries from fractions with low cell numbers. To follow T-cell clones before and after both primary and booster YFV17D yellow fever vaccination, bulk TCR alpha and beta repertoires underwent longitudinal sequencing. Two healthy male donors, one aged 18 to 29 and one aged 30 to 40 years, made up the cohort. Blood samples were taken at several timepoints before and after primary and secondary immunization, and bulk PBMC replicates and cell subsets were isolated.

The sample's treatment or condition label, decoded: live attenuated yellow fever vaccine strain. At each blood-draw timepoint, two biological replicates of bulk PBMCs were obtained. A standard Ficoll-Paque protocol was used to isolate PBMCs from peripheral blood. TriZol was used to extract RNA from bulk PBMCs, from CD4 and CD8 fractions, and from dextramer-positive and dextramer-negative fractions. Notes on this clonotype: Its recognized antigen is unknown. The record has no base qualities; no much larger clone is one base away.

Reading the germline V gene gives CDR1 SGHRS and CDR2 YFSETQ. The junction shows trimming of 1 base on V and 1 base on J, plus 12 bases between the germline ends. The CDR3 spans 15 residues, from the cysteine through the phenylalanine. The CDR3 DNA has 45 bases and is translated from base 1. The sequencer was an Illumina NovaSeq 6000. Synthesis of TCR cDNA relied on 5'RACE template switching, a step that introduced a universal primer site along with unique molecular identifiers. Priming for cDNA synthesis came from both the TCR alpha and TCR beta constant segments. Library amplification used two PCR steps, and the second PCR step added sample barcodes and sequencing adapters. Libraries were sequenced on Illumina HiSeq 2500 (2x100 bp) or NovaSeq (2x150 bp). As for the original processing: Demultiplexing of reads and collapsing into UMI consensus sequences were performed with MIGEC, and V(D)J alignment was carried out with MiXCR. Clonotypes responding to the vaccine were identified with edgeR on replicate PBMC samples, with the criteria of FDR below 0.01 and a log2 fold change above 5 up to day 15. Bulk clonotypes were assigned CD4 or CD8 identity according to which sequenced CD4 or CD8 repertoire held them at higher abundance. TCRdb reprocessed the public reads (quality trimming at Q25 with fastp, clone calling with MiXCR) and kept in-frame beta chains. CDR3 protein sequences are deduplicated, and each keeps its most common genes and DNA. These V and J calls originate from TCRdb's pipeline instead of the authors' own analysis. The sample table contains some 400,000 distinct CDR3 sequences; only one count was recorded for around 20% of them. The top ten clonotypes cover roughly a sixth of the sample.

Broader findings and caveats from the paper: Compared with the primary T-cell response, the secondary T-cell response was weaker but faster, peaking on day 5 rather than day 15. After the booster, most of the clones that had expanded following primary vaccination were detected again (roughly 97% of CD4 and 80% to 90% of CD8), which suggests that memory was broadly maintained. Only a couple of donors were included in the study, so the extent to which the findings can be generalized is limited. FACS-sorted repertoires could contain abundant contaminating clonotypes from the bulk population, so computational filtering was required. A small share of clonotypes occurred in both CD4 and CD8 compartments, likely arising from convergent recombination.

Recombination connected TRBV5-1 to TRBJ2-7; D gene: possibly TRBD2, on 5 matching bases. This TCR was sampled from a man between 18 and 35 years old who received the YFV17D yellow fever vaccine. The sequencing used PBMCs, collected before the yellow fever booster vaccination. In nucleotide form, the sequence is TGCGCCAGCAGCTTGTTACGGGATTATTCCTACGAGCAGTACTTC. Translated, this is CASSLLRDYSYEQYF.